A single sample gave rise to the 26 T cell receptor beta chains below, sequenced in a study of blood T cell repertoires in COVID-19. Assay used: immunoSEQ multiplex PCR; TCRdb lists only in-frame clones, some missing. The sample carries around 160,000 clones, around 87% recorded once. Sequenced: peripheral blood. All receptors derive from an elderly man with acute or convalescent COVID-19.

The chain employs TRBV11-2 and TRBJ2-3, with TRBD1 as a possible D gene (6 bases). This CDR3 has 17 residues. Germline assignment: CDR1 SGHAT and CDR2 FQNNGV. V was pared by 1 base and J by 1 base, with 15 bases between. The CDR3 region is CASSLAPQGSGTDTQYF. The CDR3 nucleotides are TGTGCCAGCAGCTTAGCGCCACAGGGATCTGGCACAGATACGCAGTATTTT.

The chain recombines TRBV7-9 with TRBJ2-7; D unresolved. The V gene lost 6 bases and the J gene lost 1 base, with 13 bases spanning the gap. Germline V lookup: CDR1 SEHNR, CDR2 FQNEAQ (reference sequence). CDR3 length: 14 amino acids. The chain's CDR3 is CASRPEDPSYEQYF. Written as DNA, the CDR3 is TGTGCCAGCAGACCCGAGGATCCGTCCTACGAGCAGTACTTC.

The genes are TRBV3-1 (or the pseudogene TRBV3-2) and TRBJ2-7; D not resolved. The CDR3 consists of 13 residues. CDR1 and CDR2 (germline): LGHDT, YNNKEL (reference sequence). Deletions cut 3 bases from V and 3 bases from J, with 9 bases between. The CDR3 spells CASSQVYYYEQYF. CDR3 DNA sequence: TGTGCCAGCAGCCAGGTCTACTACTACGAGCAGTACTTC.

This rearrangement joins TRBV6-5 to TRBJ1-1, with TRBD1 matching 8 bases. The trim removed 5 bases at V and 1 base at J, leaving 3 bases unmatched. Germline lookup yields CDR1 MNHEY and CDR2 SVGAGI. The CDR3 spans 14 residues. The CDR3 DNA follows: TGTGCCAGCAGTACCGGGACAGGGAACACTGAAGCTTTCTTT. Translation gives CASSTGTGNTEAFF.

The chain uses TRBV4-1 and TRBJ2-5; a weak D match, TRBD1 (6 bases). Trimming took off 3 bases at V and 2 bases at J, with 16 bases between the two ends. The germline V gene has CDR1 MGHRA and CDR2 YSYEKL. CDR3 length: 16 residues. In DNA form, the CDR3 reads TGCGCCAGCAGCCAGGCGAATACCGGGACACAAGAGACCCAGTACTTC. Translation gives CASSQANTGTQETQYF.

CDR3 sequence reads: CASTPGDVAGEETQYF. CDR3 sequence (DNA): TGTGCCAGCACACCAGGGGATGTTGCAGGAGAAGAGACCCAGTACTTC. The chain couples TRBV28 to TRBJ2-5; the D gene is possibly TRBD1 (6 bases). The CDR3 sequence is 16 residues long. Germline-derived CDR1 and CDR2 are MDHEN and SYDVKM. V lost 7 bases and J lost 3, with 21 bases in between.

The V gene is TRBV10-1, the J gene TRBJ2-1, with 11 bases matching TRBD2. Germline V gene lookup returns CDR1 WNHNN and CDR2 SYGVQD (reference sequence). Trimming removed 5 bases from V and 9 bases from J; junction bases left unmatched: 3. The CDR3 is 13 amino acids. The CDR3: CASSPGTSGEQFF. For the CDR3, the DNA is TGCGCCAGCAGTCCCGGGACTAGCGGTGAGCAGTTCTTC.

Remarks on this clone: The identical CDR3 is also encoded by other nucleotide sequences in the sample. This sequence joins TRBV19 and TRBJ2-7, with 13 positions matching TRBD2. The germline CDR1 and CDR2 sequences are LNHDA and SQIVND (reference sequence). V was clipped by 6 bases and J by 4 bases; unmatched bases: 6. The CDR3 sequence is 15 residues long. CDR3 sequence reads: CASSPGTSGTYEQYF. CDR3 nucleotide sequence: TGTGCCAGTAGCCCCGGGACTAGCGGGACTTACGAGCAGTACTTC.

This chain uses TRBV30 with TRBJ1-5; D might be TRBD1 (6 bases). The CDR3 consists of 14 residues. Between the trimmed V and J ends, which lost 7 bases and 3 bases, there was a span of 16 bases. Germline loops: CDR1 GTSNPN, CDR2 SVGIG (reference sequence). In nucleotides, the CDR3 is TGTGCCTACTCGGACAGTAAGATCAATCAGCCCCAGCATTTT. Translated: CAYSDSKINQPQHF.

The chain carries TRBV10-3 and TRBJ2-5; 7 bases are shared with TRBD1. Germline lookup yields CDR1 ENHRY and CDR2 SYGVKD. The CDR3 sequence is 16 residues long. J gave up 5 bases and V 5 bases, and 14 bases lay outside the gene matches. The CDR3, as DNA: TGTGCCATCAGTAGAACAGGGGAGACTTTGGGGGAGACCCAGTACTTC. Translation: CAISRTGETLGETQYF.

The chain uses TRBV5-8 and TRBJ1-3, with 7 bases lining up with TRBD1. The ends lost 4 bases at V and 2 bases at J; junction bases unmatched: 3. CDR1 is SGHTS, CDR2 YDEGEE, per germline. The CDR3 contains 14 residues. The chain's CDR3 is CASSPGQTGNTIYF. As DNA, the CDR3 is TGTGCCAGCAGCCCGGGACAGACTGGAAACACCATATATTTT.

The chain joins TRBV6-2 or TRBV6-3 to TRBJ2-6; 7 positions agree with TRBD2. V was clipped by 6 bases and J by 2 bases; unmatched bases: 4. The CDR3 runs 15 residues. Germline V lookup: CDR1 MNHEY, CDR2 SVGEGT. CDR3 loop: CASSFAGAGANVLTF. The CDR3 DNA follows: TGTGCCAGCAGCTTCGCGGGGGCTGGGGCCAACGTCCTGACTTTC.

J is TRBJ2-2 and V is TRBV24-1, with TRBD1 matching 8 bases. This CDR3 region has 16 residues. CDR1 is KGHDR, CDR2 SFDVKD, per germline. J was trimmed by 2 bases and V by 4 bases; bases with no gene match: 5. The CDR3 is CATSESGTGNTGELFF. The CDR3 bases are TGTGCCACCAGTGAGTCCGGGACAGGTAACACCGGGGAGCTGTTTTTT.

This chain links TRBV25-1 with TRBJ1-4; D is unresolved. The V gene lost 3 bases and the J gene lost 8 bases, with 16 bases spanning the gap. The V gene's germline CDR1 is MGHDK and CDR2 SYGVNS. The CDR3 is 15 amino acids. DNA of the CDR3: TGTGCCAGCAGTGACTATACTAGTAAAGGGGAAAAACTGTTTTTT. Residues: CASSDYTSKGEKLFF.

This clone was seen just once. This chain connects TRBV5-4 to TRBJ1-1; TRBD1 matches at 11 bases. The J segment lost 10 bases and the V segment lost 0 bases, leaving 5 bases of the junction unmatched. The length of the CDR3 is 14 residues. Germline lookup yields CDR1 SGHNT and CDR2 YYREEE (reference sequence). The CDR3 DNA reads as TGTGCCAGCAGCTTGGCCGGGACAGGGGGGTTAGCTTTCTTT. This translates into CASSLAGTGGLAFF.

The V call is TRBV7-2, the J call TRBJ2-3; TRBD2 aligns across 10 bases. Trimming removed 4 bases from V and 14 bases from J; junction bases left unmatched: 12. Germline CDR1 SGHTA, CDR2 FQGNSA. This CDR3 comprises 14 residues. The CDR3 DNA reads TGTGCCAGCAGCTCGGTGGGGCCTAGCGGGAGAGGGTATTTT. It specifies CASSSVGPSGRGYF.

CDR3 in DNA: TGTGCCAGCAGTGAATACAGCTATGGCTACACCTTC. It translates to CASSEYSYGYTF. The rearrangement uses TRBV6-1 and TRBJ1-2; no clear D gene. The CDR3 runs to 12 residues. Trimming stripped 2 bases from V and 4 bases from J, with 5 bases between. From germline, CDR1 is MNHNS and CDR2 SASEGT.

V and J are TRBV29-1 and TRBJ1-3; D is undetermined. The CDR3 contains 13 residues. V lost 5 bases and J 0 bases, leaving 8 bases between the germline ends. Germline loops: CDR1 SQVTM, CDR2 ANQGSEA. The CDR3 is CSVSGLSGNTIYF. The DNA for the CDR3 is TGCAGCGTTTCAGGACTCTCTGGAAACACCATATATTTT.

V gene TRBV12-3 or TRBV12-4 combines with J gene TRBJ1-5; TRBD1 aligns across 8 bases. The CDR3 extends over 12 amino acids. Germline trimming cut 4 bases from V and 9 bases from J; bases unmatched to any gene: 2. Here the CDR3 DNA reads TGTGCCAGCAGTTATACAGGGGGGCCCCAGCATTTT. Translating gives CASSYTGGPQHF.

The chain is built from TRBV28 and TRBJ1-5; possibly TRBD1 for D (6 bases). The CDR3 covers 15 residues. Germline assignment: CDR1 MDHEN and CDR2 SYDVKM. V lost 8 bases and J lost 4, with 18 bases in between. CDR3 in DNA: TGTGCCAGCCATCTTCTGGGGGCCGGTAATCAGCCCCAGCATTTT. Amino acids: CASHLLGAGNQPQHF.

The chain employs TRBV11-1 and TRBJ2-1; D uncertain. The CDR3 runs 18 residues. The germline V gene has CDR1 SGHAT and CDR2 FQDESV (reference sequence). Trimming took off 0 bases at V and 6 bases at J, with 21 bases between the two ends. This CDR3 reads CASSLAPSAEAERNEQFF. The DNA for the CDR3 is TGTGCCAGCAGCTTAGCTCCATCGGCTGAGGCGGAACGCAATGAGCAGTTCTTC.

The chain joins TRBV10-3 to TRBJ2-5, with TRBD2 as a possible D gene (6 bases). This CDR3 is built from 13 residues. Germline V gene data show CDR1 as ENHRY and CDR2 as SYGVKD. V was trimmed by 4 bases and J by 3 bases, leaving 9 bases between them. For the CDR3, the DNA is TGTGCCATCAGTGCTTCGGGGGAAGAGACCCAGTACTTC. Translating gives CAISASGEETQYF.

J is TRBJ2-7 and V is TRBV5-1, with 8 bases that match TRBD1. V lost 0 bases to trimming and J lost 6 bases; unmatched junction nucleotides: 5. Germline V gene data show CDR1 as SGHRS and CDR2 as YFSETQ. This CDR3 is built from 14 residues. The CDR3, as DNA: TGCGCCAGCAGCTTGGGGACAGGGAAGGGCGAGCAGTACTTC. Amino acids: CASSLGTGKGEQYF. The full variable domain, in which reference TRBV5-1 and TRBJ2-7 provide the parts outside the CDR3, is KAGVTQTPRYLIKTRGQQVTLSCSPISGHRSVSWYQQTPGQGLQFLFEYFSETQRNKGNFPGRFSGRQFSNSRSEMNVSTLELGDSALYLCASSLGTGKGEQYFGPGTRLTVT.

This chain links TRBV29-1 with TRBJ2-5; 7 bases map to TRBD1. CDR1 is SQVTM and CDR2 is ANQGSEA in the germline V gene. CDR3 size: 12 residues. Trimming at V came to 7 bases and at J to 3 bases, leaving 5 bases not matched to a gene. CDR3: CSGAQGKETQYF. The CDR3 DNA reads TGCAGCGGTGCACAGGGGAAAGAGACCCAGTACTTC.

J is TRBJ1-4 and V is TRBV6-5; no firm D call. Germline loops: CDR1 MNHEY, CDR2 SVGAGI. The CDR3 has 13 residues. Trimming left V 7 bases short and J 8 bases short, with 14 bases between. CDR3 nucleotides: TGTGCCAGCACAGAGGGCAGAGAAGAAAAACTGTTTTTT. It specifies CASTEGREEKLFF.

The J gene is TRBJ2-1, the V gene TRBV19, with 8 bases lining up with TRBD2. The germline V gene has CDR1 LNHDA and CDR2 SQIVND (reference sequence). The CDR3 contains 16 residues. V lost 8 bases to trimming and J lost 0 bases; unmatched junction nucleotides: 9. CDR3 bases: TGTGCCAGTTCGTTGAAACTAGCGGTCTCCTACAATGAGCAGTTCTTC. This translates into CASSLKLAVSYNEQFF.